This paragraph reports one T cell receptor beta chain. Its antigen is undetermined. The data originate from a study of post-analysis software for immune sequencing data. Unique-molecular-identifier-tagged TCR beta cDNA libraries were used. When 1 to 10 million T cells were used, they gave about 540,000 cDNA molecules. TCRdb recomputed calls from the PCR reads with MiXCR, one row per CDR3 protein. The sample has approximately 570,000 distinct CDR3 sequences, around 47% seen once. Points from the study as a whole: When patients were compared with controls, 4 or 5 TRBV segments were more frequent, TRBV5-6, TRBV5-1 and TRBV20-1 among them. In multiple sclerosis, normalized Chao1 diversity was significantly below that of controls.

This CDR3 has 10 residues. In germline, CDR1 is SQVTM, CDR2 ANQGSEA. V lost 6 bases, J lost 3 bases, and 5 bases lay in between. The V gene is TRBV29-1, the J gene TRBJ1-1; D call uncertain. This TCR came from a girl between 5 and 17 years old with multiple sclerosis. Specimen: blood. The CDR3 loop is CSVGYTEAFF. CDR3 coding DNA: TGCAGCGTGGGTTACACTGAAGCTTTCTTT. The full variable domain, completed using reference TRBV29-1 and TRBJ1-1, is SAVISQKPSRDICQRGTSLTIQCQVDSQVTMMFWYRQQPGQSLTLIATANQGSEATYESGFVIDKFPISRPNLTFSTLTVSNMSPEDSSIYLCSVGYTEAFFGQGTRLTVV.